The 10 T cell receptor beta chains listed next were all sequenced from one sample in a study of cytomegalovirus exposure and HLA in healthy donors (dated by TCRdb to the late 2010s). The method behind the library was the immunoSEQ multiplex PCR assay. A mixture of 60 forward primers for TCR Vbeta segments and 13 reverse primers for TCR Jbeta segments was used in the multiplex PCR. What TCRdb holds here is the immuneACCESS table cut down to in-frame rearrangements. Part of the clones is not present; checked against another copy, under half of the missing clones reflect an unresolved V gene, and the others are unexplained. The sample records 130,000 to 150,000 clones, approximately 84% of which are singletons. Approximately 9.7% of the sample goes to the ten largest clones. The sequencing sample was made of PBMCs. These receptors were collected from a woman aged 55-70 years in good health and CMV-seropositive.

This chain joins TRBV6-6 and TRBJ1-1; D not resolved. Per the germline V gene, CDR1 is MNHNY and CDR2 is SVGAGI (reference sequence). This CDR3 contains 14 residues. Trimming shortened V by 4 bases and J by 7 bases, and 16 bases separated the two germline ends. The CDR3 coding sequence is TGTGCCAGCAGTTTGCTGGAGGGTACAGATGAAGCTTTCTTT. Its protein is CASSLLEGTDEAFF.

The rearrangement links TRBV4-2 to TRBJ2-3, with a possible D match to TRBD2 (5 bases). The V gene's germline CDR1 is LGHNA and CDR2 YNFKEQ. The CDR3 runs 17 residues. The V end was cut by 4 bases, the J end by 2 bases, with 19 bases between. DNA for the CDR3: TGTGCCAGCAGCCCGAGTTACGGCGGGTTCAACACAGATACGCAGTATTTT. This translates into CASSPSYGGFNTDTQYF.

The chain carries TRBV28 and TRBJ2-7; 10 bases match TRBD2. There are 15 residues in the CDR3. Per the germline V gene, CDR1 is MDHEN and CDR2 is SYDVKM. J lost 4 bases, V lost 10 bases, and 13 bases had no gene match. CDR3 coding DNA: TGTGCCACCACCCCCCCTAGCGGGAGTAGGTACGAGCAGTACTTC. Protein product: CATTPPSGSRYEQYF.

This chain uses TRBV27 with TRBJ2-1, with D tentatively TRBD2 (6 bases). CDR3 size: 17 residues. Germline V gives CDR1 MNHEY, CDR2 SMNVEV (reference sequence). With 7 bases removed from V and 0 bases from J, the gap between germline ends came to 19 bases. The CDR3 loop is CASTPLSAGLSYNEQFF. The CDR3 DNA reads TGTGCCAGCACTCCCCTTTCGGCGGGGCTCTCCTACAATGAGCAGTTCTTC.

CDR3 amino acids: CASRTGGAGTGELFF. CDR3 DNA sequence: TGTGCCAGCAGAACAGGGGGCGCGGGCACCGGGGAGCTGTTTTTT. The genes are TRBV7-3 and TRBJ2-2, with 9 bases that match TRBD1. The CDR3 extends over 15 amino acids. Germline V gene sequence: CDR1 SGHTA, CDR2 FQGTGA. Trimming at V came to 6 bases and at J to 4 bases, leaving 6 bases not matched to a gene.

The chain is built from TRBV11-2 and TRBJ1-4; no clear D gene. The CDR3 covers 12 residues. Per the germline V gene, CDR1 is SGHAT and CDR2 is FQNNGV. V was trimmed by 1 base and J by 8 bases, leaving 5 bases between them. CDR3 sequence reads: CASSLVQEKLFF. CDR3 DNA sequence: TGTGCCAGCAGCTTAGTTCAGGAAAAACTGTTTTTT.

CDR3 nucleotide sequence: TGTGCCAGCAGCGTAGGGGGCAGGGCGGGGATGGAGACCCAGTACTTC. It specifies CASSVGGRAGMETQYF. The chain couples TRBV9 to TRBJ2-5; maybe TRBD2 (6 bases). Deletions cut 0 bases from V and 5 bases from J, with 17 bases between. Germline CDR1 reads SGDLS; CDR2 reads YYNGEE. The CDR3 is 16 amino acids.

This chain uses TRBV5-4 with TRBJ1-1; D is possibly TRBD1 (6 bases). Germline CDR1 is SGHNT and CDR2 is YYREEE (reference sequence). The CDR3 is 15 residues long. V was trimmed by 5 bases and J by 6 bases, leaving 20 bases between them. As DNA, the CDR3 is TGTGCCAGCAGACCTCAAACAGGGTCCAGAGCTGAAGCTTTCTTT. Encoded protein: CASRPQTGSRAEAFF.

The chain links TRBV4-1 to TRBJ2-2; 11 nucleotides line up with TRBD2. The CDR3 spans 16 residues. V dropped 1 base and J dropped 6; count of bases not matched to a gene: 4. The V gene's germline CDR1 is MGHRA and CDR2 YSYEKL. CDR3 protein: CASSQVRTSGPGELFF. As DNA, the CDR3 is TGCGCCAGCAGCCAAGTCCGGACTAGCGGGCCCGGGGAGCTGTTTTTT.

The rearrangement joins TRBV27 to TRBJ2-7, with a tentative D call TRBD2 (6 bases). Trimming removed 3 bases from V and 4 bases from J, with 19 bases in between. The CDR3 runs to 16 residues. Germline V gene sequence: CDR1 MNHEY, CDR2 SMNVEV (reference sequence). The CDR3 nucleotides read TGTGCCAGCAGTTTGGCCGCGGGGCTAGCAAAATACGAGCAGTACTTC. Translation: CASSLAAGLAKYEQYF.